The 9 T cell receptor beta chains reported below all come from one sample, sequenced in a study of blood T cell repertoires in COVID-19. Assay used: immunoSEQ multiplex PCR; TCRdb lists only in-frame clones, some missing. This sample has over 450,000 clones; roughly nine tenths occur once, and the top ten carry about 1%. Source material: peripheral blood. The receptor set was obtained from a man aged 18 to 29 with COVID-19, enrolled during active disease.

The chain carries TRBV4-1 and TRBJ1-1, with 8 nucleotides matching TRBD1. The CDR3 is made up of 13 amino acids. V trimming: 5 bases; J trimming: 3 bases; junction bases outside the gene matches: 2. The V gene's germline CDR1 is MGHRA and CDR2 YSYEKL. CDR3 sequence: CASSVQGDTEAFF. As DNA, the CDR3 is TGCGCCAGCAGCGTACAGGGGGACACTGAAGCTTTCTTT.

The V gene is TRBV6-1, the J gene TRBJ2-7; D ambiguous. In germline, CDR1 is MNHNS, CDR2 SASEGT. The CDR3 spans 13 residues. Between the trimmed V and J ends, which lost 1 base and 4 bases, there was a span of 8 bases. The CDR3 sequence: CASSEGLQYEQYF. In nucleotides, the CDR3 is TGTGCCAGCAGTGAAGGTCTCCAGTACGAGCAGTACTTC.

V and J are TRBV15 and TRBJ1-6, with a tentative D call TRBD1 (6 bases). V was pared by 3 bases and J by 8 bases, with 14 bases between. Germline CDR1 reads LNHNV; CDR2 reads YYDKDF (reference sequence). There are 15 residues in the CDR3. CDR3 bases: TGTGCCACCAGCAGGGAGCTAAACAGGGATTCACCCCTCCACTTT. Translating gives CATSRELNRDSPLHF.

The chain carries TRBV10-1 and TRBJ2-5; 8 bases map to TRBD1. With 2 bases clipped from V and 2 bases from J, the junction kept 10 bases outside the gene matches. This CDR3 is 17 amino acids long. CDR1 is WNHNN and CDR2 is SYGVQD in the germline V gene (reference sequence). CDR3 nucleotide sequence: TGCGCCAGCAGTGAGACTGTGACAGGGGTGAATCAAGAGACCCAGTACTTC. Protein product: CASSETVTGVNQETQYF.

This clone has only one observation. V usage is TRBV7-9 and J usage is TRBJ2-3, with D unresolved. CDR3 length: 17 amino acids. V shed 4 bases and J shed 2 bases, with 19 bases lying between them. Germline CDR1 SEHNR, CDR2 FQNEAQ (reference sequence). The CDR3 loop reads CASSSRVNSLTTDTQYF. The CDR3 nucleotides read TGTGCCAGCAGCTCCCGGGTGAATTCCTTAACCACAGATACGCAGTATTTT.

The gene calls are TRBV6-2 or TRBV6-3 and TRBJ2-7; tentative D call: TRBD1 (6 bases). Trimming cost V 3 bases and J 5 bases, with 14 bases left between them. The length of the CDR3 is 14 residues. Germline V CDR1 and CDR2: MNHEY, SVGEGT. CDR3 coding DNA: TGTGCCAGCAGTTATTTCACAGGGTGGAACGAGCAGTACTTC. Encoded protein: CASSYFTGWNEQYF.

Only a few counts were recorded for this clone. V gene TRBV5-3 combines with J gene TRBJ2-3; D is possibly TRBD2 (6 bases). TRBV5-3 belongs to the ORF category, with a function that is uncertain. V was shortened by 6 bases and J by 8 bases, with 19 bases between the two germline ends. The CDR3 has 14 amino acids. CDR3 residues: CARTPLRDPITQYF. The CDR3 coding sequence is TGTGCCAGAACCCCGTTGCGGGACCCAATTACGCAGTATTTT.

This chain uses TRBV7-8 with TRBJ1-6; 7 bases are shared with TRBD1. The CDR3 totals 16 residues. Germline lookup yields CDR1 SGHVS and CDR2 FQNEAQ. J was trimmed by 4 bases and V by 4 bases; bases with no gene match: 7. Here the CDR3 reads CASSSGTATYNSPLHF. For the CDR3, the DNA is TGTGCCAGCAGCTCCGGGACAGCGACGTATAATTCACCCCTCCACTTT.

This clone has just a few counts. The chain combines TRBV27 with TRBJ2-3, with 10 positions matching TRBD2. This CDR3 is 14 amino acids long. V shed 3 bases, J shed 9 bases, and the junction held 6 bases outside the gene matches. CDR1 and CDR2 (germline): MNHEY, SMNVEV (reference sequence). The CDR3 is CASSLRLAGETQYF. For the CDR3, the DNA is TGTGCCAGCAGTTTGCGGCTAGCGGGAGAGACGCAGTATTTT.